The rows below give T cell receptor beta chains drawn from one sample of a study of identical twins. TCRdb re-derived calls from the 5' RACE reads in MiXCR, one entry per CDR3 protein. The sample has hundreds of thousands of distinct CDR3 sequences, roughly a tenth seen once. Sequencing input: memory (CD45RO+) T cells sorted from blood. These receptors were taken from a woman between 18 and 29 years old in good health. Each CDR3 is given with its conserved first and last residue. A D gene is named only where the DNA matches it firmly. The size of a clone is reported for some rows only, either as once, few or many, or as a class for expanded clones.

TRBV27	TRBJ2-2	few	NA	15	CASTRDFLNTGELFF	TGTGCCAGCACCCGGGACTTTTTAAACACCGGGGAGCTGTTTTTT
TRBV10-2	TRBJ1-4	NA	NA	12	CASSERDEKLFF	TGCGCCAGCAGTGAGAGGGATGAAAAACTGTTTTTT
TRBV7-2	TRBJ1-1	many	NA	15	CASSFEGGWDTEAFF	TGTGCCAGCAGCTTCGAGGGAGGTTGGGACACTGAAGCTTTCTTT
TRBV6-5	TRBJ1-1	many	NA	15	CASSSFGTSNTEAFF	TGTGCCAGCAGTTCGTTCGGGACTTCGAACACTGAAGCTTTCTTT
TRBV20-1	TRBJ1-2	NA	TRBD1	12	CSALTSGGGYTF	TGCAGTGCTTTAACCTCAGGGGGGGGCTACACCTTC
TRBV2	TRBJ1-1	NA	NA	13	CASSTTPNTEAFF	TGTGCCAGCAGTACAACCCCGAACACTGAAGCTTTCTTT
TRBV20-1	TRBJ2-1	NA	TRBD2	17	CSARELAGSITYNEQFF	TGCAGTGCTAGGGAGCTAGCGGGGTCGATTACCTACAATGAGCAGTTCTTC
TRBV5-1	TRBJ2-1	many	NA	13	CASSLVGGNEQFF	TGCGCCAGCAGCTTGGTAGGGGGCAATGAGCAGTTCTTC
TRBV15	TRBJ2-1	NA	TRBD2	16	CATSREAAGGMGEQFF	TGTGCCACCAGCAGAGAGGCGGCGGGGGGGATGGGAGAGCAGTTCTTC
TRBV7-2	TRBJ2-7	many	NA	15	CASSRVGGASYEQYF	TGTGCCAGCAGCCGAGTTGGCGGGGCCTCCTACGAGCAGTACTTC
TRBV29-1	TRBJ1-2	NA	NA	12	CSALHREHGYTF	TGCAGCGCCTTACACAGGGAGCATGGCTACACCTTC
TRBV6-2/TRBV6-3	TRBJ2-3	few	NA	12	CASSYLADTQYF	TGTGCCAGCAGTTACCTGGCAGATACGCAGTATTTT
TRBV3-1	TRBJ2-1	few	NA	15	CASSRVQGGPNEQFF	TGTGCCAGCAGCCGTGTCCAGGGCGGGCCTAATGAGCAGTTCTTC
TRBV7-9	TRBJ2-5	few	NA	11	CASSDGPTQYF	TGTGCCAGCAGCGACGGGCCAACCCAGTACTTC
TRBV24-1	TRBJ2-2	few	TRBD1	17	CATSDPGQGGSTGELFF	TGTGCCACCAGTGATCCAGGACAGGGGGGTAGCACCGGGGAGCTGTTTTTT
TRBV12-3/TRBV12-4	TRBJ2-5	few	NA	12	CASSFRGETQYF	TGTGCCAGCAGTTTTCGTGGCGAGACCCAGTACTTC
TRBV5-5	TRBJ2-5	NA	TRBD1	16	CASSHSPTGRQETQYF	TGTGCCAGCAGCCATTCCCCGACAGGGAGACAAGAGACCCAGTACTTC
TRBV7-2	TRBJ1-6	few	NA	13	CASSRDRNSPLHF	TGTGCCAGCAGCCGTGACCGAAATTCACCCCTCCACTTT
TRBV9	TRBJ2-7	NA	NA	12	CASSVGRGEQYF	TGTGCCAGCAGCGTAGGCAGGGGCGAGCAGTACTTC